Listed below are T cell receptor beta chains from one sample, sequenced in a study of blood T cell repertoires in COVID-19. Clones were read by immunoSEQ multiplex PCR, and TCRdb kept only the in-frame ones, dropping some. The data show hundreds of thousands of clones, with just under 90% seen just once and 0.85% to 0.95% held by the top ten. Material for sequencing was PBMCs or T cells enriched from blood (not recorded which). These receptors originate from a man in his forties or fifties who had been exposed to COVID-19. Each CDR3 is given without its conserved first and last residue.

J: TRBJ2-3
V: TRBV10-3
CDR3: AISESAGREGPY

J: TRBJ1-1
V: TRBV5-1
CDR3: ASSPGQGPEAF

J: TRBJ1-3
V: TRBV7-2
CDR3: ASSPLGSGNTIY

J: TRBJ1-5
V: TRBV29-1
CDR3: SAQQGVGQPQH

J: TRBJ1-2
V: TRBV27
CDR3: ASSFYAGSGYT

J: TRBJ1-2
V: TRBV20-1
CDR3: SASPGVDYGYT

J: TRBJ1-2
V: TRBV5-1
CDR3: ASSLKTGGLGGGYT

J: TRBJ1-3
V: TRBV18
CDR3: ASSPSSAGSGGNTIY

J: TRBJ1-1
V: TRBV11-3
CDR3: ASKSPGPLSDTEAF

J: TRBJ2-3
V: TRBV5-1
CDR3: ASSPLGGRDTQY

J: TRBJ1-4
V: TRBV18
CDR3: ASSPGQGNKKLF

J: TRBJ1-1
V: TRBV2
CDR3: ASKAGTSNTEAF

J: TRBJ1-2
V: TRBV5-5
CDR3: ASSHDGLYGYT

J: TRBJ2-3
V: TRBV6-4
CDR3: ASTRGTSGTDTQY

J: TRBJ2-5
V: TRBV28
CDR3: ASSFPGTGITETQY

J: TRBJ2-2
V: TRBV19
CDR3: ASSFQEHTGELF

J: TRBJ1-2
V: TRBV27
CDR3: ASSSTGFYGYT

J: TRBJ1-2
V: TRBV25-1
CDR3: ASSGQGGSYGYT

J: TRBJ2-1
V: TRBV2
CDR3: ASMWDRVADEQF

J: TRBJ2-1
V: TRBV5-1
CDR3: ASSMTDSDYNEQF

J: TRBJ2-3
V: TRBV4-1
CDR3: ASSPRLAPSTDTQY

J: TRBJ1-1
V: TRBV7-3
CDR3: ASSSAGGVTEAF

J: TRBJ1-5
V: TRBV15
CDR3: ATSREFTGNQPQH

J: TRBJ1-5
V: TRBV2
CDR3: ASSNSNSNQPQH

J: TRBJ1-1
V: TRBV4-1
CDR3: ASSQVGTTALEAF

J: TRBJ2-5
V: TRBV12-3/TRBV12-4
CDR3: ASSPLRQETQY

J: TRBJ2-5
V: TRBV10-3
CDR3: ATGQQRKETQY

J: TRBJ2-5
V: TRBV13
CDR3: ASSPSPGQGEETQY

J: TRBJ1-1
V: TRBV14
CDR3: ASSQSRNTEAF

J: TRBJ2-5
V: TRBV9
CDR3: ASGTSAYQETQY

J: TRBJ2-6
V: TRBV7-9
CDR3: ASSTGLAGGPSYKSGANVLT

J: TRBJ2-3
V: TRBV5-8
CDR3: ASSSGLAESTDTQY

J: TRBJ2-7
V: TRBV5-1
CDR3: ASSLALTTGEEQY

J: TRBJ1-4
V: TRBV9
CDR3: ASSLLATNEKLF

J: TRBJ1-5
V: TRBV6-5
CDR3: ASSYWGDGPQH

J: TRBJ2-7
V: TRBV19
CDR3: ASSTRYRGYVEEQY

J: TRBJ2-5
V: TRBV24-1
CDR3: ATSDQTGGVETQY